These 6 T cell receptor beta chains were sequenced from one sample in a study of T cell responses to AZD1222 COVID-19 vaccine. Some clones are missing from TCRdb's copy, which holds only in-frame ones; the method was immunoSEQ multiplex PCR. Among more than 100,000 clones listed, around 90% were seen once. The sequencing used peripheral blood, collected on day 0 of AZD1222 vaccination. Receptor source: an adult in good health.

This chain uses TRBV19 with TRBJ1-3; D gene unclear. The V gene lost 4 bases and the J gene lost 0 bases, with 7 bases spanning the gap. The CDR3 runs to 14 residues. The germline gives CDR1 LNHDA, CDR2 SQIVND (reference sequence). The CDR3 loop is CASSSRYSGNTIYF. In nucleotides, the CDR3 is TGTGCCAGTAGTAGCAGATACTCTGGAAACACCATATATTTT.

This clone was seen a handful of times. The chain combines TRBV5-1 with TRBJ1-1; D remains unclear. The V end lost 7 bases, the J end lost 5 bases, and 18 bases lay between the germline ends. The germline V gene has CDR1 SGHRS and CDR2 YFSETQ. This CDR3 has 14 amino acids. CDR3 loop: CASRKTSEITEAFF. CDR3 sequence (DNA): TGCGCCAGCCGCAAAACGAGCGAAATTACTGAAGCTTTCTTT.

V gene TRBV2 combines with J gene TRBJ2-7; TRBD2 matches 8 bases. Germline V gene sequence: CDR1 SNHLY, CDR2 FYNNEI. The CDR3 totals 16 residues. Trimming took 0 bases from V and 4 from J; bases not matched to a gene: 8. DNA for the CDR3: TGTGCCAGCAGTGAAGCGCCACCGGGAGGGCCATACGAGCAGTACTTC. This gives the protein CASSEAPPGGPYEQYF. The full variable domain, with the rest looked up from reference TRBV2 and TRBJ2-7, is EPEVTQTPSHQVTQMGQEVILRCVPISNHLYFYWYRQILGQKVEFLVSFYNNEISEKSEIFDDQFSVERPDGSNFTLKIRSTKLEDSAMYFCASSEAPPGGPYEQYFGPGTRLTVT.

This clone showed up just once. The chain combines TRBV14 with TRBJ2-2; D unresolved. V lost 1 base to trimming and J lost 1 base, with 4 bases between them. Germline-derived CDR1 and CDR2 are SGHDN and FVKESK. This CDR3 has 14 residues. The CDR3 nucleotides read TGTGCCAGCAGCCAAGCCGTGAACACCGGGGAGCTGTTTTTT. Translated: CASSQAVNTGELFF.

This rearrangement joins TRBV5-1 to TRBJ2-7; weak D call: TRBD2 (5 bases). Trimming pared 0 bases from V and 7 bases from J, leaving 17 bases between. The CDR3 length is 15 residues. Germline lookup yields CDR1 SGHRS and CDR2 YFSETQ. The DNA of the CDR3 is TGCGCCAGCAGCTTGGTCGGGGTCGCGGCGTGGGAGCAGTACTTC. Translation gives CASSLVGVAAWEQYF.

The chain recombines TRBV12-5 with TRBJ1-1; D may be TRBD1 (5 bases). The germline gives CDR1 LGHNT, CDR2 FRNRAP. The CDR3 runs to 14 residues. Between the trimmed V and J ends, which lost 6 bases and 0 bases, there was a span of 11 bases. The CDR3 sequence is CASGWGSLNTEAFF. The CDR3 region has the DNA TGTGCTAGTGGGTGGGGCAGCTTGAACACTGAAGCTTTCTTT.